The entry below describes one T cell receptor beta chain. What it recognizes is unknown. Measured with immunoSEQ multiplex PCR; TCRdb has only the in-frame clones, and not every one. The repertoire has about 980,000 clones, around three quarters of them found once; the top ten carry about 1.5%. Donors included only healthy HIV-negative adults lacking recent acute infections or vaccinations. This CDR3 contains 14 residues. V was shortened by 6 bases and J by 8 bases, with 19 bases between the two germline ends. Germline CDR1 and CDR2: MNHNS and SASEGT. The data were taken from a study of shared clonotypes between healthy human individuals. Notes on the study in general: Enrolling few donors narrowed the genetic and exposure-history diversity that was represented. Clonotype sharing levels among donors were expected to vary with sequencing depth.

The chain employs TRBV6-1 and TRBJ1-2, with D perhaps TRBD1 (5 bases). The sequence was obtained from a man aged 18 to 29 in good health. Sequencing was carried out using memory CD4+ T cells sorted from blood. This sample's subset: CD45RA-negative fraction. Written as DNA, the CDR3 is TGTGCCAGCAGAGTTCCGGCGACAGCTTACGGCTACACCTTC. Translating gives CASRVPATAYGYTF.